These 19 T cell receptor beta chains came from one sample sequenced in a study of shared clonotypes between healthy human individuals (dated by TCRdb to 2019 to 2021). Library preparation was by the immunoSEQ multiplex PCR assay. TCRdb mirrors the immuneACCESS table, restricted to in-frame sequences. Some clones are absent from its copies; in checked studies, under half trace to an unresolved V gene, and the reason for the others is unknown. The sample table records roughly 500,000 clones; 90% to 96% of these occur just once. The top ten hold approximately 0.06% of the sample. The sequenced sample was naive CD4+ T cells sorted from blood. Taken with the paper, the label for cell subset or site translates to: CD45RA+ positively selected. These receptors came from a young woman in good health.

This clone was recorded once. The gene calls are TRBV5-4 and TRBJ1-3, with D uncertain. CDR1 and CDR2 from the germline V gene are SGHNT and YYREEE (reference sequence). The V and J ends lost 0 bases and 7 bases respectively, with 11 bases between them. This CDR3 is 14 amino acids long. The CDR3, as DNA: TGTGCCAGCAGCTTGGACGGCCGAAGCAACACCATATATTTT. It translates to CASSLDGRSNTIYF.

This chain uses TRBV6-6 with TRBJ1-2; D is unclear. This CDR3 is 13 amino acids long. Per the germline V gene, CDR1 is MNHNY and CDR2 is SVGAGI (reference sequence). Trimming stripped 5 bases from V and 4 bases from J, with 11 bases between. CDR3 nucleotide sequence: TGTGCCAGCAGTGCGCACTCTTCCTATGGCTACACCTTC. Translated, it gives CASSAHSSYGYTF.

The J gene is TRBJ1-1, the V gene TRBV27; TRBD1 might be the D (5 bases). Trimming removed 3 bases at V and 10 bases at J, with 15 bases between. The germline V gene encodes CDR1 MNHEY and CDR2 SMNVEV (reference sequence). The CDR3 has 13 residues. The CDR3 DNA reads TGTGCCAGCAGTTTGTCGGGGGAGGGCCGAGCTTTCTTT. Its translation is CASSLSGEGRAFF.

The chain recombines TRBV15 with TRBJ2-1; D is undetermined. Germline CDR1 and CDR2: LNHNV and YYDKDF (reference sequence). This CDR3 spans 11 amino acids. The V gene lost 0 bases and the J gene lost 9 bases, with 3 bases spanning the gap. CDR3 sequence (DNA): TGTGCCACCAGCAGAGATAGTGAGCAGTTCTTC. It specifies CATSRDSEQFF.

The chain has TRBV21-1 and TRBJ2-5; whether TRBD2, the table's D call, matches the DNA was not checked. TRBV21-1 has pseudogene status. This CDR3 contains 15 residues. The CDR3 DNA sequence: TGTGCCAGCAGCACGCTAGCGGGAGCCCTTCTTCCCCAGTACTTC. It is translated as CASSTLAGALLPQYF.

V gene TRBV19 combines with J gene TRBJ2-7; tentatively, D is TRBD1 (6 bases). Trimming stripped 6 bases from V and 0 bases from J, with 12 bases between. Germline V lookup: CDR1 LNHDA, CDR2 SQIVND (reference sequence). This CDR3 contains 14 residues. CDR3 in amino acids: CASRAGQNSYEQYF. CDR3 nucleotides: TGTGCCAGTAGGGCAGGACAGAACTCCTACGAGCAGTACTTC.

The rearrangement joins TRBV18 to TRBJ2-2; TRBD1 is a possible D gene (5 bases). The CDR3 is 16 residues long. From germline, CDR1 is KGHSH and CDR2 LQKENI. Deletions cut 6 bases from V and 3 bases from J, with 17 bases between. CDR3 DNA sequence: TGTGCCAGCTCTCCCCAGGGTGGCGGCCACACCGGGGAGCTGTTTTTT. Its translation: CASSPQGGGHTGELFF.

The chain employs TRBV6-1 and TRBJ2-2; 10 nucleotides agree with TRBD1. Germline lookup yields CDR1 MNHNS and CDR2 SASEGT. CDR3 length: 14 amino acids. The V gene end was trimmed by 6 bases and the J gene end by 7 bases; junction bases not matched to a gene: 5. CDR3 residues: CASRGQGDIGELFF. Here the CDR3 DNA reads TGTGCCAGCAGAGGACAGGGGGACATCGGGGAGCTGTTTTTT.

The V call is TRBV29-1, the J call TRBJ2-7, with 10 positions matching TRBD2. The CDR3 is 15 residues long. Trimming at V came to 4 bases and at J to 0 bases, leaving 6 bases not matched to a gene. From germline, CDR1 is SQVTM and CDR2 ANQGSEA. The DNA for the CDR3 is TGCAGCGTTGTACCGAGCGGGAGGGACTCCTACGAGCAGTACTTC. Translating it yields CSVVPSGRDSYEQYF.

The chain has TRBV28 and TRBJ1-1, with D hard to call. The CDR3 is 15 residues long. Germline CDR1 MDHEN, CDR2 SYDVKM. Trimming stripped 2 bases from V and 0 bases from J, with 10 bases between. The CDR3 reads CASSLDRPMNTEAFF. The CDR3, as DNA: TGTGCCAGCAGTTTAGATCGACCTATGAACACTGAAGCTTTCTTT.

This sequence joins TRBV4-1 and TRBJ2-1; 7 nucleotides match TRBD2. The germline V gene has CDR1 MGHRA and CDR2 YSYEKL. CDR3 size: 15 residues. V shed 0 bases, J shed 9 bases, and the junction held 8 bases outside the gene matches. CDR3 bases: TGCGCCAGCAGCCAAGAGGGGGGAGGGCCCAGTGAGCAGTTCTTC. Its translation is CASSQEGGGPSEQFF.

The rearrangement joins TRBV28 to TRBJ1-4; possibly TRBD1 for D (5 bases). This CDR3 spans 13 amino acids. V was shortened by 10 bases and J by 12 bases, with 21 bases between the two germline ends. The germline V gene encodes CDR1 MDHEN and CDR2 SYDVKM. CDR3 residues: CAIVDSTGSELFF. In DNA, the CDR3 is TGTGCCATCGTCGACAGTACCGGGTCGGAACTGTTTTTT.

The V and J genes are TRBV5-1 and TRBJ1-2; D remains ambiguous. V lost 5 bases to trimming and J lost 6 bases, with 8 bases between them. The CDR3 length is 11 residues. In germline, CDR1 is SGHRS, CDR2 YFSETQ. This chain's CDR3 is CASSAGNGYTF. CDR3 nucleotide sequence: TGCGCCAGCAGTGCGGGGAATGGCTACACCTTC.

The rearrangement links TRBV29-1 to TRBJ2-5, with D uncertain. This CDR3 is built from 15 residues. From germline, CDR1 is SQVTM and CDR2 ANQGSEA. Trimming took off 7 bases at V and 3 bases at J, with 21 bases between the two ends. The CDR3 coding sequence is TGCAGCGCCTCTACCCCCTTTCTGAGAGAAGAGACCCAGTACTTC. This encodes CSASTPFLREETQYF.

This clone turned up a few times. The genes are TRBV5-1 and TRBJ2-2, with D unresolved. Germline V gene lookup returns CDR1 SGHRS and CDR2 YFSETQ. V shed 2 bases and J shed 4 bases, with 3 bases lying between them. The CDR3 length is 12 residues. This CDR3 is CASSFPTGELFF. In DNA form, the CDR3 reads TGCGCCAGCAGCTTCCCCACCGGGGAGCTGTTTTTT.

The CDR3 spells CASSLPPGQDNQPQHF. DNA for the CDR3: TGTGCCAGCAGTTTACCCCCCGGCCAGGACAATCAGCCCCAGCATTTT. This chain uses TRBV28 with TRBJ1-5; D is uncertain. The V end was cut by 2 bases, the J end by 3 bases, with 14 bases between. The germline V gene encodes CDR1 MDHEN and CDR2 SYDVKM. There are 16 residues in the CDR3.

V gene TRBV28 combines with J gene TRBJ1-3; no firm D call. The CDR3 sequence is 11 residues long. CDR1 and CDR2 (germline): MDHEN, SYDVKM. Trimming shortened V by 8 bases and J by 4 bases, and 6 bases separated the two germline ends. The CDR3 DNA is TGTGCCAGCGGGCTCGGAAACACCATATATTTT. Translated, it gives CASGLGNTIYF.

In this sample, this clone turned up once. The chain has TRBV29-1 and TRBJ2-1; D ambiguous. CDR1 is SQVTM and CDR2 is ANQGSEA in the germline V gene. Deletions cut 4 bases from V and 2 bases from J, with 3 bases between. The CDR3 is made up of 11 amino acids. The CDR3 coding sequence is TGCAGCGTTGTGGCCTACAATGAGCAGTTCTTC. Translating it yields CSVVAYNEQFF.

This chain connects TRBV6-1 to TRBJ1-2, with no clear D. V shed 6 bases and J shed 2 bases, with 13 bases lying between them. This CDR3 is built from 14 residues. Germline V gene sequence: CDR1 MNHNS, CDR2 SASEGT. CDR3 sequence (DNA): TGTGCCAGCAGGCCGACTTTGTTCAACTATGGCTACACCTTC. It specifies CASRPTLFNYGYTF.